The sample holds one count of the clone carrying this T cell receptor (beta chain). No antigen is known for it. Other nucleotide sequences in the sample specify the same CDR3. This sample stems from a study of shared clonotypes between healthy human individuals. The repertoire was sequenced with immunoSEQ multiplex PCR; TCRdb's copy has only in-frame clones and lacks some. Of 1.6 million or so clones listed, 95% to 97% are singletons. Whole-study results and caveats: Naive subsets generally exceeded memory subsets in estimated richness.

This TCR derives from a man under 40 in good health. Sequencing used naive CD4+ T cells sorted from blood. Subset specified: CD45RA+ positively selected.

The CDR3: CASSLAGSYEQYF. In DNA form, the CDR3 reads TGTGCCAGCAGCCTAGCGGGGTCCTACGAGCAGTACTTC. The chain combines TRBV11-2 with TRBJ2-7, with 9 nucleotides matching TRBD2. There are 13 residues in the CDR3. CDR1 SGHAT and CDR2 FQNNGV come from the germline V gene. V lost 5 bases and J lost 1; bases outside the gene matches: 0.